The 7 T cell receptor beta chains in this list originate from one sample, sequenced in a study of T-cell reconstitution after alpha-beta-depleted transplantation in children. Using unique molecular identifiers, the investigators prepared the TCRbeta library. TCRdb reanalysed the PCR reads using MiXCR and keeps one entry per CDR3 protein. Of about 580,000 distinct CDR3 sequences in the sample, about 23% were seen once. The sample consisted of PBMCs, mostly from graft donor cells, taken 360 days after TCRalphabeta/CD19-depleted stem cell transplant. These receptor sequences come from a boy under two years old who had a stem cell transplant for acute myeloid leukemia, so the T cells may come from the graft donor.

This sequence joins TRBV11-2 and TRBJ2-1; maybe TRBD2 (6 bases). This CDR3 is 17 amino acids long. Germline CDR1 SGHAT, CDR2 FQNNGV. Trimming left V 2 bases short and J 5 bases short, with 19 bases between. CDR3 amino acids: CASSLWGDQPNNNEQFF. The DNA of the CDR3 is TGTGCCAGCAGCTTATGGGGGGACCAGCCCAACAACAATGAGCAGTTCTTC.

The chain is built from TRBV10-3 and TRBJ2-1; D is perhaps TRBD2 (5 bases). Trimming stripped 2 bases from V and 2 bases from J, with 10 bases between. Per the germline V gene, CDR1 is ENHRY and CDR2 is SYGVKD. This CDR3 contains 15 residues. Written as DNA, the CDR3 is TGTGCCATCAGTGAGATCCGGGGTCCCTACAATGAGCAGTTCTTC. Translated: CAISEIRGPYNEQFF.

V is TRBV7-9 and J is TRBJ2-3; 8 bases line up with TRBD2. Germline V gene sequence: CDR1 SEHNR, CDR2 FQNEAQ (reference sequence). The CDR3 has 15 residues. The ends lost 1 base at V and 3 bases at J; junction bases unmatched: 3. CDR3 in DNA: TGTGCCAGCAGCTTAGTCACGGGGGGGACAGATACGCAGTATTTT. Residues: CASSLVTGGTDTQYF.

This clonotype turned up a few times. The genes are TRBV5-5 and TRBJ2-6; D call uncertain. Germline V lookup: CDR1 SGHKS, CDR2 YYEKEE (reference sequence). The CDR3 covers 15 residues. V was clipped by 3 bases and J by 0 bases, with 7 bases between them. CDR3 DNA: TGTGCCAGCAGCTCGCAGCTCTCTGGGGCCAACGTCCTGACTTTC. Translation: CASSSQLSGANVLTF.

This clonotype was counted ten times or more. The chain combines TRBV7-8 with TRBJ1-2, with D uncertain. The V end lost 6 bases, the J end lost 5 bases, and 13 bases lay between the germline ends. The CDR3 consists of 13 residues. Germline V gives CDR1 SGHVS, CDR2 FQNEAQ. In nucleotides, the CDR3 is TGTGCCAGCAGACCGATCCTGGGATATGGCTACACCTTC. The encoded protein is CASRPILGYGYTF.

This clonotype was detected ten times or more. The chain couples TRBV20-1 to TRBJ1-6; no clear D gene. This CDR3 spans 14 amino acids. The germline gives CDR1 DFQATT, CDR2 SNEGSKA (reference sequence). The V and J ends lost 7 bases and 5 bases respectively, with 15 bases between them. The chain's CDR3 is CSVQPLADNSPLHF. The CDR3 nucleotides are TGCAGTGTCCAGCCCCTGGCAGATAATTCACCCCTCCACTTT.

The chain links TRBV20-1 to TRBJ1-1; unclear D gene. The CDR3 totals 13 residues. Germline V lookup: CDR1 DFQATT, CDR2 SNEGSKA (reference sequence). Trimming stripped 8 bases from V and 1 base from J, with 14 bases between. The CDR3 reads CSMGRDTNTEAFF. The CDR3 DNA reads as TGCAGTATGGGGAGAGATACGAACACTGAAGCTTTCTTT.